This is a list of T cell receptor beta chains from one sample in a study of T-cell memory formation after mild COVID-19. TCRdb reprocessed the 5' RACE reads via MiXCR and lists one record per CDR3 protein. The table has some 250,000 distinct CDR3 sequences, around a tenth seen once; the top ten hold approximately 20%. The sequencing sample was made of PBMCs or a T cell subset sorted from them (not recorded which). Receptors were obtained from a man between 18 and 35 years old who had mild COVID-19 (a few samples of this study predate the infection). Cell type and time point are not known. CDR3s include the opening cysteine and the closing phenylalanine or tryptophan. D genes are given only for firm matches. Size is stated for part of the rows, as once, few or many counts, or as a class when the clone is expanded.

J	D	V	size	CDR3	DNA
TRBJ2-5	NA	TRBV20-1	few	CSAREGGLRETQYF	TGCAGTGCTAGAGAAGGGGGGCTTCGGGAGACCCAGTACTTC
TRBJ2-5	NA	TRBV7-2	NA	CASSSPGGGETQYF	TGTGCCAGCAGCTCCCCGGGTGGGGGAGAGACCCAGTACTTC
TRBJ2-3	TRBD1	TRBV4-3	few	CASSRDDWAQGVGDTQYF	TGCGCCAGCAGCCGAGATGACTGGGCACAGGGGGTAGGGGATACGCAGTATTTT
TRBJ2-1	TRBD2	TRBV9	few	CASTVGGVAYNEQFF	TGTGCCAGCACGGTGGGAGGGGTGGCATACAATGAGCAGTTCTTC
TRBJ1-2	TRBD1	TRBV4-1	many	CASSQRDSSFTDGYTF	TGCGCCAGCAGCCAACGGGACAGCTCTTTTACCGATGGCTACACCTTC
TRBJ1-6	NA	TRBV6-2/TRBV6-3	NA	CASTMAPAGTREVNSPLHF	TGTGCCAGCACCATGGCTCCCGCCGGGACAAGAGAAGTTAATTCACCCCTCCACTTT
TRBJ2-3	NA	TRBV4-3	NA	CASSQAASTDTQYF	TGCGCCAGCAGCCAAGCGGCGAGCACAGATACGCAGTATTTT
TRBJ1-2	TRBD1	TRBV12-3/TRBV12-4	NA	CASRRTGAIANYGYTF	TGTGCCAGCAGACGGACAGGGGCTATTGCTAACTATGGCTACACCTTC
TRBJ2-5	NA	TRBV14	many	CASSPRMRETQYF	TGTGCCAGCAGCCCAAGGATGCGGGAGACCCAGTACTTC
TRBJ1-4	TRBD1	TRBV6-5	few	CASSYSQGAGEKLFF	TGTGCCAGCAGTTACTCACAGGGGGCTGGTGAAAAACTGTTTTTT
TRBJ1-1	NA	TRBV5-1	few	CASSLGAGTGLNTEAFF	TGCGCCAGCAGCTTGGGGGCCGGGACGGGGTTGAACACTGAAGCTTTCTTT
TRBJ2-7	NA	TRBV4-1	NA	CASSQGPGLYEQYF	TGCGCCAGCAGCCAAGGGCCAGGGCTTTACGAGCAGTACTTC
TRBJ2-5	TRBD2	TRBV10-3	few	CAISESRGAVGETQYF	TGTGCCATCAGTGAGTCGCGGGGGGCAGTCGGGGAGACCCAGTACTTC
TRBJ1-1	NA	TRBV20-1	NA	CSARPHPRGDEAFF	TGCAGTGCTAGACCCCACCCCCGCGGGGATGAAGCTTTCTTT
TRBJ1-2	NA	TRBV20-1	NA	CSAREGRDYGYTF	TGCAGTGCTAGAGAGGGCAGAGACTATGGCTACACCTTC
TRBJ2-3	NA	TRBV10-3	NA	CAISATVDTQYF	TGTGCCATCAGTGCCACCGTGGATACGCAGTATTTT
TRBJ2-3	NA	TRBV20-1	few	CSARTDTSTDTQYF	TGCAGTGCGAGGACAGATACTAGCACAGATACGCAGTATTTT
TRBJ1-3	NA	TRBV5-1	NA	CASSPTVYSGNTIYF	TGCGCCAGCAGCCCGACAGTCTACTCTGGAAACACCATATATTTT
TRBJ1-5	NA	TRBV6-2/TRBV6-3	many	CASSPIPTRGVYQPQHF	TGTGCCAGCAGCCCAATCCCGACTCGGGGGGTTTATCAGCCCCAGCATTTT
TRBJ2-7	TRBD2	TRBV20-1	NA	CSARDHLAGGLHEQYF	TGCAGTGCTAGAGACCACCTAGCGGGGGGGCTCCACGAGCAGTACTTC
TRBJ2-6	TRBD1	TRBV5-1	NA	CASSFQTGQGISSGANVLTF	TGCGCCAGCAGCTTCCAGACGGGACAGGGTATTTCCTCTGGGGCCAACGTCCTGACTTTC
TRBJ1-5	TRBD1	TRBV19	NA	CASSMGQAPNQPQHF	TGTGCCAGTAGTATGGGACAGGCACCCAATCAGCCCCAGCATTTT
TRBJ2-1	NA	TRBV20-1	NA	CSARSENTYNEQFF	TGCAGTGCTAGGAGCGAAAATACCTACAATGAGCAGTTCTTC
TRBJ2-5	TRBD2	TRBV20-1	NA	CSARTPGLAGRWETQYF	TGCAGTGCTAGAACACCGGGACTAGCGGGGAGATGGGAGACCCAGTACTTC
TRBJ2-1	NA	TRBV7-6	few	CASSSTAYNEQFF	TGTGCCAGCAGCTCGACAGCTTACAATGAGCAGTTCTTC
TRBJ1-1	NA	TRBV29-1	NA	CSVEVWTMNTEAFF	TGCAGCGTTGAAGTGTGGACTATGAACACTGAAGCTTTCTTT
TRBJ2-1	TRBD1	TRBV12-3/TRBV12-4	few	CASSWGGTGDNEQFF	TGTGCCAGCAGTTGGGGTGGGACAGGGGACAATGAGCAGTTCTTC
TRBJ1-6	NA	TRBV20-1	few	CSARDLTAESYSPLHF	TGCAGTGCTAGAGATCTGACAGCCGAGTCGTATTCACCCCTCCACTTT
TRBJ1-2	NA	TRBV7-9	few	CASSRQEIYGYTF	TGTGCCAGCAGCCGACAGGAGATTTATGGCTACACCTTC